A selection of T cell receptor beta chains follows, all from one sample in a study of cytomegalovirus exposure and HLA in healthy donors. TCRdb's copy holds only in-frame clones and misses some; the assay was immunoSEQ multiplex PCR. The table has about 330,000 clones, roughly 87% seen once. The sequencing sample was made of PBMCs. These receptors were taken from a woman in her twenties or thirties in good health and CMV-seropositive. Each CDR3 is given with its conserved first and last residue. A D gene is named only where the DNA matches it firmly. Only part of the rows carry a size: once, few, many, or a class if the clone is expanded.

TRBV5-4	TRBJ2-5	NA	TRBD1	TGTGCCAGCAGCGGGGGGACAGGGGTGGTGGAGACCCAGTACTTC	CASSGGTGVVETQYF
TRBV5-4	TRBJ2-5	NA	NA	TGTGCCAGCAGCTCTGGACAGAGGGAGACCCAGTACTTC	CASSSGQRETQYF
TRBV10-3	TRBJ1-3	NA	TRBD1	TGTGCCATCAGAGACGGGACAGGGGCCTCTTACTCTGGAAACACCATATATTTT	CAIRDGTGASYSGNTIYF
TRBV4-2	TRBJ2-3	once	NA	TGTGCCAGCAGCCAAGACCCCGCAGATACGCAGTATTTT	CASSQDPADTQYF
TRBV29-1	TRBJ1-2	NA	NA	TGCAGCGTTGAAGATACCGGTAACTATGGCTACACCTTC	CSVEDTGNYGYTF
TRBV30	TRBJ2-7	NA	TRBD2	TGTGCCTGGAGTCGAGGACACCGACTGAGCGGGGGGTTCGACGAGCAGTACTTC	CAWSRGHRLSGGFDEQYF
TRBV27	TRBJ2-1	NA	NA	TGTGCCAGCAGTTTATCTTCACTGGGCACGGTCAATGAGCAGTTCTTC	CASSLSSLGTVNEQFF
TRBV5-1	TRBJ2-7	NA	TRBD1	TGCGCCAGCACCCACCGGGACAGCTACGAGCAGTACTTC	CASTHRDSYEQYF
TRBV9	TRBJ1-1	NA	NA	TGTGCCAGCAGCGATCGAGGGAACACTGAAGCTTTCTTT	CASSDRGNTEAFF
TRBV6-1	TRBJ2-3	NA	NA	TGTGCCAGCAGTGTTTTGGTGGATACGCAGTATTTT	CASSVLVDTQYF
TRBV15	TRBJ2-1	NA	TRBD2	TGTGCCACCACCTCTAGCGGCTCCTACAATGAGCAGTTCTTC	CATTSSGSYNEQFF
TRBV5-4	TRBJ2-7	NA	TRBD1	TGTGCCAGCAGCTCGAGACAGGGCCACGAGCAGTACTTC	CASSSRQGHEQYF
TRBV27	TRBJ2-7	once	TRBD2	TGTGCCAGCAGTCCCGGCAGGGTTCGGGGGGGACCCTACGAGCAGTACTTC	CASSPGRVRGGPYEQYF
TRBV30	TRBJ1-3	NA	NA	TGTGCCTGGAGGCTGGAGGCGTTCGGAAACACCATATATTTT	CAWRLEAFGNTIYF
TRBV27	TRBJ2-7	NA	TRBD2	TGTGCCAGCAGGGCGGGAGGCTACGAGCAGTACTTC	CASRAGGYEQYF
TRBV4-2	TRBJ1-5	NA	NA	TGTGCCAGCAGCCAAGACGGGGGAAGCAATCAGCCCCAGCATTTT	CASSQDGGSNQPQHF
TRBV7-2	TRBJ2-7	NA	NA	TGTGCCAGCAGCTTCACCGGGAGAGAGTACGAGCAGTACTTC	CASSFTGREYEQYF
TRBV5-4	TRBJ2-1	NA	NA	TGTGCCAGCAGCCCCCAGGGTCGGCCTGACAATGAGCAGTTCTTC	CASSPQGRPDNEQFF
TRBV7-9	TRBJ2-1	NA	NA	TGTGCCAGCATCTCCATGGGCGGACTGTACAATGAGCAGTTCTTC	CASISMGGLYNEQFF
TRBV7-9	TRBJ1-3	few	NA	TGTGCCAGCATCAACGGGGGGGCTGGAAACACCATATATTTT	CASINGGAGNTIYF
TRBV19	TRBJ2-7	NA	NA	TGTGCCAGTAGTACAGGGACGGGTACTTACGAGCAGTACTTC	CASSTGTGTYEQYF
TRBV2	TRBJ2-2	NA	TRBD2	TGTGCCAGCAAACTAGCGGGGGCCAACACCGGGGAGCTGTTTTTT	CASKLAGANTGELFF
TRBV28	TRBJ2-6	NA	NA	TGTGCCAGCAGTTTATCCACCGGGGCCAACGTCCTGACTTTC	CASSLSTGANVLTF
TRBV29-1	TRBJ1-3	NA	NA	TGCAGCGTTGAATGGGGCAGGGGCTCTGGAAACACCATATATTTT	CSVEWGRGSGNTIYF
TRBV28	TRBJ2-7	NA	TRBD2	TGTGCCAGCAGTTCGGGGACTAGCGGGAGGCCGGCCTACGAGCAGTACTTC	CASSSGTSGRPAYEQYF
TRBV6-6	TRBJ2-7	NA	NA	TGTGCCAGCAGTCACCATTCCTACGAGCAGTACTTC	CASSHHSYEQYF
TRBV28	TRBJ1-5	NA	NA	TGTGCCAGCAGTTTTTTGGGACCTATGGGCAATCAGCCCCAGCATTTT	CASSFLGPMGNQPQHF
TRBV4-1	TRBJ1-5	NA	TRBD1	TGCGCCAGCAGACAAACGCAGGGGGCTAGTCAGCCCCAGCATTTT	CASRQTQGASQPQHF
TRBV4-1	TRBJ2-7	NA	TRBD2	TGCGCCAGCAGCCCACACCCGGGACTAGCCTTCTACGAGCAGTACTTC	CASSPHPGLAFYEQYF
TRBV6-5	TRBJ1-2	few	NA	TGTGCCAGCCGGGGGGCTGGCTACACCTTC	CASRGAGYTF
TRBV28	TRBJ2-1	NA	TRBD2	TGTGCCAGCAGTTCCCCCGGCGCGGGAGCGTACAATGAGCAGTTCTTC	CASSSPGAGAYNEQFF
TRBV4-1	TRBJ2-5	NA	NA	TGCGCCAGCAGACCCTTAGGACTCGGATTGGGGACCCAGTACTTC	CASRPLGLGLGTQYF
TRBV29-1	TRBJ1-1	NA	NA	TGCAGCGTTGACCCAGCACGGAACACTGAAGCTTTCTTT	CSVDPARNTEAFF
TRBV20-1	TRBJ1-2	NA	NA	TGCAGTGCTAGAGTTTCAGGGACCTACACCTTC	CSARVSGTYTF
TRBV2	TRBJ1-1	NA	NA	TGTGCCAGCAGTGGTCAGGGGATCACTGAAGCTTTCTTT	CASSGQGITEAFF
TRBV30	TRBJ1-2	NA	NA	TGTGCCTGGAGTGAGGGGGGCCCAGATGGCTACACCTTC	CAWSEGGPDGYTF
TRBV7-2	TRBJ1-2	once	TRBD1	TGTGCCAGCAGCTTAGAGAGGGGACAGACACTTTTTAACTATGGCTACACCTTC	CASSLERGQTLFNYGYTF
TRBV4-2	TRBJ2-7	few	TRBD2	TGTGCCAGCAGCCATACCGGGACTAGCTATAACGAGCAGTACTTC	CASSHTGTSYNEQYF
TRBV7-6	TRBJ1-1	NA	NA	TGTGCCAGCGGAGACAGAGCGAACACTGAAGCTTTCTTT	CASGDRANTEAFF
TRBV7-9	TRBJ2-3	NA	TRBD1	TGTGCCAGTCTCCCTCAGGGGGCCTCCGGAGATACGCAGTATTTT	CASLPQGASGDTQYF
TRBV2	TRBJ2-4	NA	TRBD2	TGTGCCACCTTTCTTATGCGGGGGGCAGTGAACATTCAGTACTTC	CATFLMRGAVNIQYF
TRBV27	TRBJ2-6	NA	NA	TGTGCCAGCAGTTTATCGGGCTCTGGGGCCAACGTCCTGACTTTC	CASSLSGSGANVLTF
TRBV4-2	TRBJ1-5	NA	TRBD1	TGTGCCAGCAGCCAAACGGACAGGAACAATCAGCCCCAGCATTTT	CASSQTDRNNQPQHF
TRBV6-5	TRBJ1-6	few	NA	TGTGCCAGCAGTTACTGGACAGTTAATTCACCCCTCCACTTT	CASSYWTVNSPLHF
TRBV5-4	TRBJ1-1	NA	NA	TGTGCCAGCAGCTCGACAGTGAACACTGAAGCTTTCTTT	CASSSTVNTEAFF
TRBV27	TRBJ2-3	once	NA	TGTGCCAGCAGTTTTCCAGCGGATGGGGGAGATACGCAGTATTTT	CASSFPADGGDTQYF
TRBV5-1	TRBJ2-2	once	NA	TGCGCCAGCAGCTTGGACCCTAACACCGGGGAGCTGTTTTTT	CASSLDPNTGELFF
TRBV11-2	TRBJ2-7	NA	NA	TGTGCCAGCAGCTTAGAGACAGGCAGCTCCTACGAGCAGTACTTC	CASSLETGSSYEQYF
TRBV15	TRBJ2-2	NA	NA	TGTGCCACCAGCATCGGAGGGCTAGCGCCGAACACCGGGGAGCTGTTTTTT	CATSIGGLAPNTGELFF
TRBV5-1	TRBJ2-7	few	TRBD1	TGCGCCAGCAGGGACAGGGCCTACGAGCAGTACTTC	CASRDRAYEQYF
TRBV18	TRBJ2-1	NA	NA	TGTGCCAGCTCACCAGGACGTAACTCCTACAATGAGCAGTTCTTC	CASSPGRNSYNEQFF
TRBV6-5	TRBJ1-1	NA	NA	TGTGCCAGCAGTTACTCCCGGGCGGGTAACACTGAAGCTTTCTTT	CASSYSRAGNTEAFF
TRBV27	TRBJ1-4	NA	NA	TGTGCCAGCAGTTTTGACGGACTTATAACTAATGAAAAACTGTTTTTT	CASSFDGLITNEKLFF
TRBV4-1	TRBJ1-5	NA	TRBD1	TGCGCCAGCAGCCAAGTCTGGACAGGTGGGTCCAGTCAGCCCCAGCATTTT	CASSQVWTGGSSQPQHF